Listed here are 20 T cell receptor beta chains from one sample, sequenced in a study of cytomegalovirus exposure and HLA in healthy donors (dated by TCRdb to 2016 to 2017). Libraries were made using the immunoSEQ multiplex PCR assay. A mixture of 60 forward primers for TCR Vbeta segments and 13 reverse primers for TCR Jbeta segments was used in the multiplex PCR. The clones in this table, taken by TCRdb from immuneACCESS, are in-frame only. Not every clone is retained; where verified, under half of the shortfall comes from an unresolved V gene, and the cause of the rest is unknown. The sample has around 150,000 clones on record, around three quarters of them singletons. The ten largest clones take up approximately 2% of the sample. Sequences were obtained from PBMCs. Receptors were obtained from a man between 35 and 55 years old in good health and CMV-seronegative.

J is TRBJ2-5 and V is TRBV11-1; 8 bases agree with TRBD2. CDR3 length equals 12 residues. V was clipped by 4 bases and J by 9 bases; unmatched bases: 4. Germline V gives CDR1 SGHAT, CDR2 FQDESV (reference sequence). The CDR3, as DNA: TGTGCCAGCAGCTCGCGGGGGGAGGCCCAGTACTTC. The encoded protein is CASSSRGEAQYF.

The genes are TRBV2 and TRBJ1-4; perhaps TRBD1 as D (6 bases). This CDR3 contains 13 residues. The germline CDR1 and CDR2 sequences are SNHLY and FYNNEI. Deletions cut 8 bases from V and 5 bases from J, with 12 bases between. This chain's CDR3 is CASRTDMNEKLFF. The CDR3, as DNA: TGTGCCAGCCGGACAGACATGAATGAAAAACTGTTTTTT.

The chain links TRBV2 to TRBJ1-5, with 9 bases matching TRBD1. Germline lookup yields CDR1 SNHLY and CDR2 FYNNEI. The ends lost 5 bases at V and 2 bases at J; junction bases unmatched: 4. This CDR3 is built from 15 residues. CDR3 sequence (DNA): TGTGCCAGCAGTATGGACAGGGGTGGCAATCAGCCCCAGCATTTT. Its protein product is CASSMDRGGNQPQHF.

The rearrangement joins TRBV2 to TRBJ1-2; D is possibly TRBD1 (6 bases). The CDR3 consists of 16 residues. V lost 2 bases, J lost 9 bases, and 22 bases lay in between. Germline V gene data show CDR1 as SNHLY and CDR2 as FYNNEI. In DNA form, the CDR3 reads TGTGCCAGCAGTGAATTTCTATGGGGAGCAGGGGACCGCTACACCTTC. It is translated as CASSEFLWGAGDRYTF.

This clone was detected a few times. V and J are TRBV7-6 and TRBJ1-1; D ambiguous. The V gene lost 1 base and the J gene lost 4 bases, with 10 bases spanning the gap. This CDR3 has 14 residues. The germline gives CDR1 SGHVS, CDR2 FNYEAQ. The CDR3 coding sequence is TGTGCCAGCAGCTTAGACCCCGCTAGCACTGAAGCTTTCTTT. Translation gives CASSLDPASTEAFF.

The V gene is TRBV6-6, the J gene TRBJ2-3, with TRBD2 as a possible D gene (7 bases). This CDR3 is 14 amino acids long. Trimming pared 6 bases from V and 6 bases from J, leaving 16 bases between. CDR1 and CDR2 (germline): MNHNY, SVGAGI (reference sequence). DNA for the CDR3: TGTGCCAGCAGATTGTCGGGGGGCTGGGATACGCAGTATTTT. Translated: CASRLSGGWDTQYF.

In DNA form, the CDR3 reads TGTGCCAGCAGCGTAGGTTTGCGGGAGGGGTTATACAATGAGCAGTTCTTC. This translates into CASSVGLREGLYNEQFF. The genes are TRBV9 and TRBJ2-1, with 9 bases lining up with TRBD2. CDR3 size: 17 residues. With 0 bases clipped from V and 4 bases from J, the junction kept 8 bases outside the gene matches. From germline, CDR1 is SGDLS and CDR2 YYNGEE.

To note about this clone: Other DNA sequences in this sample translate to the same CDR3. V gene TRBV5-5 combines with J gene TRBJ2-7; 9 bases align to TRBD1. From germline, CDR1 is SGHKS and CDR2 YYEKEE (reference sequence). The CDR3 covers 15 residues. Germline trimming cut 0 bases from V and 3 bases from J; bases unmatched to any gene: 4. CDR3 sequence reads: CASSLGDRVLYEQYF. DNA for the CDR3: TGTGCCAGCAGCTTGGGGGACAGGGTCCTCTACGAGCAGTACTTC.

This chain joins TRBV19 and TRBJ2-7, with 8 bases aligning to TRBD2. Germline CDR1 reads LNHDA; CDR2 reads SQIVND (reference sequence). The CDR3 runs 13 residues. The trim removed 7 bases at V and 4 bases at J, leaving 6 bases unmatched. The CDR3, as DNA: TGTGCCAGTACCTCGGGACTAGGGTACGAGCAGTACTTC. It yields the protein CASTSGLGYEQYF.

The chain recombines TRBV28 with TRBJ2-5; tentative D call: TRBD2 (5 bases). V was cut by 4 bases and J by 1 base, with 10 bases left in between. This CDR3 contains 14 residues. Germline V gene lookup returns CDR1 MDHEN and CDR2 SYDVKM. This CDR3 is CASSSGKGQETQYF. CDR3 DNA: TGTGCCAGCAGTTCGGGAAAGGGCCAAGAGACCCAGTACTTC.

The chain uses TRBV7-8 and TRBJ2-5; the D gene is possibly TRBD1 (7 bases). The CDR3 sequence is 16 residues long. Germline CDR1 and CDR2: SGHVS and FQNEAQ. The V gene lost 4 bases and the J gene lost 5 bases, with 20 bases spanning the gap. Written as DNA, the CDR3 is TGTGCCAGCAGCTCTCCCCTCCGAGCAGGGGGGGAGACCCAGTACTTC. The encoded protein is CASSSPLRAGGETQYF.

The chain recombines TRBV5-4 with TRBJ1-2; a weak D match, TRBD1 (6 bases). Germline CDR1 SGHNT, CDR2 YYREEE (reference sequence). This CDR3 region has 14 residues. Trimming took off 0 bases at V and 5 bases at J, with 11 bases between the two ends. CDR3 nucleotides: TGTGCCAGCAGCTTGGACAGGGTATCGTATGGCTACACCTTC. It yields the protein CASSLDRVSYGYTF.

The chain is built from TRBV7-2 and TRBJ2-2, with a possible D match to TRBD1 (6 bases). Germline V gene lookup returns CDR1 SGHTA and CDR2 FQGNSA. Trimming left V 5 bases short and J 3 bases short, with 16 bases between. This CDR3 spans 16 amino acids. CDR3 coding DNA: TGTGCCAGCAGCCTCAAGGGGGTTTCGGACACCGGGGAGCTGTTTTTT. This sequence encodes CASSLKGVSDTGELFF.

The J gene is TRBJ1-1, the V gene TRBV9; the match to TRBD1 covers 11 bases. Looked up from germline, CDR1 is SGDLS and CDR2 is YYNGEE. V lost 2 bases to trimming and J lost 2 bases; unmatched junction nucleotides: 5. The CDR3 has 16 amino acids. The CDR3 DNA follows: TGTGCCAGCAGCGTCGGACAGGGGGCCGGTAACACTGAAGCTTTCTTT. Its protein is CASSVGQGAGNTEAFF.

The V call is TRBV10-3, the J call TRBJ2-1; 15 nucleotides match TRBD2. With V trimmed by 1 base and J by 9 bases, 4 bases remained unmatched. CDR1 and CDR2 (germline): ENHRY, SYGVKD. The CDR3 has 16 amino acids. The CDR3 is CAISEWTSGRALEQFF. The CDR3 bases are TGTGCCATCAGTGAGTGGACTAGCGGGAGGGCCCTTGAGCAGTTCTTC.

The rearrangement joins TRBV19 to TRBJ2-1; no firm D call. CDR3 length: 14 residues. Trimming took 5 bases from V and 5 from J, leaving 13 bases between them. Germline values: CDR1 LNHDA, CDR2 SQIVND (reference sequence). CDR3 protein: CASSSVRSHNEQFF. The DNA of the CDR3 is TGTGCCAGTAGTTCCGTGAGGAGCCACAATGAGCAGTTCTTC. Supplemented by reference TRBV19 and TRBJ2-1, the full variable domain reads DGGITQSPKYLFRKEGQNVTLSCEQNLNHDAMYWYRQDPGQGLRLIYYSQIVNDFQKGDIAEGYSVSREKKESFPLTVTSAQKNPTAFYLCASSSVRSHNEQFFGPGTRLTVL.

V gene TRBV30 combines with J gene TRBJ1-2, with D hard to call. Trimming removed 6 bases at V and 2 bases at J, with 16 bases between. CDR3 size: 14 residues. Germline V gene lookup returns CDR1 GTSNPN and CDR2 SVGIG (reference sequence). CDR3 amino acids: CACIAGEHNYGYTF. The CDR3 coding sequence is TGTGCCTGTATAGCGGGAGAGCACAACTATGGCTACACCTTC.

The J gene is TRBJ1-5, the V gene TRBV2; 7 bases are a match to TRBD1. V was clipped by 3 bases and J by 1 base; unmatched bases: 9. Germline V CDR1 and CDR2: SNHLY, FYNNEI. CDR3 size: 17 residues. CDR3 loop: CASSDPQTGLSNQPQHF. The CDR3 DNA follows: TGTGCCAGCAGTGACCCACAGACAGGGTTGAGCAATCAGCCCCAGCATTTT.

This clone occurred a few times. The chain has TRBV15 and TRBJ2-3; 7 bases map to TRBD2. CDR3 length: 16 amino acids. CDR1 and CDR2 (germline): LNHNV, YYDKDF (reference sequence). V shed 0 bases, J shed 9 bases, and the junction held 12 bases outside the gene matches. The CDR3 loop is CATSRDLGRVGPTQYF. CDR3 DNA sequence: TGTGCCACCAGCAGAGATCTGGGGAGGGTTGGCCCCACGCAGTATTTT.

This chain links TRBV29-1 with TRBJ2-3; a possible D gene is TRBD1 (6 bases). The germline V and J ends were trimmed by 7 bases and 4 bases, with 18 bases remaining between them. Per germline, CDR1 SQVTM and CDR2 ANQGSEA. The CDR3 is 14 residues long. The CDR3 coding sequence is TGCAGCGCTAGATCTGGGGGCGTCGCAGATACGCAGTATTTT. Encoded protein: CSARSGGVADTQYF.